Described below is a single TCR beta chain sequence and its context. Its antigen remains unidentified. The data stem from a study of CD8+ T cells in alopecia areata. Findings of the study overall: Researchers report lesional scalp, most notably alopecia totalis/universalis, outstripped normal scalp in clonality.

In each case, RNA was isolated and then reverse transcribed into cDNA as the sequencing template. Here immunoSEQ multiplex PCR was the method, and the copy in TCRdb shows in-frame clones only, minus some. The sample lists 20,000 to 30,000 clones, about 50% occurring once. The specimen was NKG2D-high CD8+ T cells sorted from blood. The source of this sequence is a human donor with alopecia areata.

The CDR3 DNA follows: TGTGCCAGCAGTTTAGGCAGGGGCGAGCAGTACTTC. Translated: CASSLGRGEQYF. The chain joins TRBV27 to TRBJ2-7; maybe TRBD1 (6 bases). Trimming stripped 2 bases from V and 6 bases from J, with 8 bases between. The CDR3 is 12 residues long. Germline lookup yields CDR1 MNHEY and CDR2 SMNVEV (reference sequence).